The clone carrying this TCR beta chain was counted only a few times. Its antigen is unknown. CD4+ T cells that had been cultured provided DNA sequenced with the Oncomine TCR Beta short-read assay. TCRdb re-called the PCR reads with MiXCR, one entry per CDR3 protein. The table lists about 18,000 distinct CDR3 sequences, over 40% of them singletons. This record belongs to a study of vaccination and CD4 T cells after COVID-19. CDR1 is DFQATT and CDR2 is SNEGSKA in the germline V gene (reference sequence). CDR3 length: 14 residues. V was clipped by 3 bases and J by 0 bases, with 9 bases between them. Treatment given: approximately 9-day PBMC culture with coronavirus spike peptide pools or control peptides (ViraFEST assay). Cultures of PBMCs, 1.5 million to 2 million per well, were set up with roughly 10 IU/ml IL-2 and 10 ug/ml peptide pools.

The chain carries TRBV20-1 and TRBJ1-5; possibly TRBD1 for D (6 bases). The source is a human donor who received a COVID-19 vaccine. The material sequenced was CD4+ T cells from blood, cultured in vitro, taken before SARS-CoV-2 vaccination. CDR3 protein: CSASRGYSNQPQHF. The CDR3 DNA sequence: TGCAGTGCTAGTAGGGGGTATAGCAATCAGCCCCAGCATTTT.